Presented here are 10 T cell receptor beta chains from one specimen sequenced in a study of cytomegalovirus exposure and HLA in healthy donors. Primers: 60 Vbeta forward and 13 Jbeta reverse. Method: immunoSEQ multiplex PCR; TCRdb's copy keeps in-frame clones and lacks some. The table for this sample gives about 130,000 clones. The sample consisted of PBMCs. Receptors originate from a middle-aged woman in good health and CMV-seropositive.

This CDR3 is CASSLERGTEAFF. CDR3 sequence (DNA): TGCGCCAGCAGCTTGGAACGGGGCACTGAAGCTTTCTTT. The chain links TRBV5-1 to TRBJ1-1; D is undetermined. Trimming cost V 0 bases and J 4 bases, with 7 bases left between them. This CDR3 contains 13 residues. Germline CDR1 and CDR2: SGHRS and YFSETQ.

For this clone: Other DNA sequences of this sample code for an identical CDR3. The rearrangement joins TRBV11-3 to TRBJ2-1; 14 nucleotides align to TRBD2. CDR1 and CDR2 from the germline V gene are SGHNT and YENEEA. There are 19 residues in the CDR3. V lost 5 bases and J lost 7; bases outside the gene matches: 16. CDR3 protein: CASSTRGTSGRKGRNEQFF. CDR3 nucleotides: TGTGCCAGCAGCACTAGGGGGACTAGCGGGAGAAAGGGGCGGAATGAGCAGTTCTTC. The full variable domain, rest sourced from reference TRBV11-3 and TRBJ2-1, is EAGVVQSPRYKIIEKKQPVAFWCNPISGHNTLYWYLQNLGQGPELLIRYENEEAVDDSQLPKDRFSAERLKGVDSTLKIQPAELGDSAVYLCASSTRGTSGRKGRNEQFFGPGTRLTVL.

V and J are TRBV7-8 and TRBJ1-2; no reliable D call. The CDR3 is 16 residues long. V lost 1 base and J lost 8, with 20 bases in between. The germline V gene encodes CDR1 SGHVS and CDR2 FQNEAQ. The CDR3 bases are TGTGCCAGCAGCTTAGTCCCGGCAGCGCCCCTCGGAGGCTACACCTTC. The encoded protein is CASSLVPAAPLGGYTF.

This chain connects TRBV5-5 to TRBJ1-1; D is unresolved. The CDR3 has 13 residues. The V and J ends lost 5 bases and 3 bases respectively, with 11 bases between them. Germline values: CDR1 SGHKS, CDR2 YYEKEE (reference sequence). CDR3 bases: TGTGCCAGCAGTTTGAGGAGGGACACTGAAGCTTTCTTT. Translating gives CASSLRRDTEAFF.

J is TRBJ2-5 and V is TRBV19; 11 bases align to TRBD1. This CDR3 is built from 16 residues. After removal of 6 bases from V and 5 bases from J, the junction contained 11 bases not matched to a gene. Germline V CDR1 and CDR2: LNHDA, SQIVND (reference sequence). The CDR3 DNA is TGTGCCAGTAGGGCCCAAGGACAGGGGGCGCGGGAGACCCAGTACTTC. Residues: CASRAQGQGARETQYF.

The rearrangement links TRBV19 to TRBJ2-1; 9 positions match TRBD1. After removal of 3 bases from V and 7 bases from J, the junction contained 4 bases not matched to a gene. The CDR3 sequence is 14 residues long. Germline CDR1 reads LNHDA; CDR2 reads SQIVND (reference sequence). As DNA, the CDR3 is TGTGCCAGTAGTATGGGACAGGGAGCGAATGAGCAGTTCTTC. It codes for CASSMGQGANEQFF.

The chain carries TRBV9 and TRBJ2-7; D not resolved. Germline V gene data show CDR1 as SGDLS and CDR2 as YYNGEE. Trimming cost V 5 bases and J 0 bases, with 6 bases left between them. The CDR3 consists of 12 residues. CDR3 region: CASSGSSYEQYF. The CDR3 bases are TGTGCCAGCAGTGGCAGCTCCTACGAGCAGTACTTC.

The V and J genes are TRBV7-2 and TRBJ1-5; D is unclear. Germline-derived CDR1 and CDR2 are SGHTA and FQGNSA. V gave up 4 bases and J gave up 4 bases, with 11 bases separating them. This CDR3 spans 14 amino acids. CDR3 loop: CASSSYSYNQPQHF. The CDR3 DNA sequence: TGTGCCAGCAGCTCCTACAGTTATAATCAGCCCCAGCATTTT.

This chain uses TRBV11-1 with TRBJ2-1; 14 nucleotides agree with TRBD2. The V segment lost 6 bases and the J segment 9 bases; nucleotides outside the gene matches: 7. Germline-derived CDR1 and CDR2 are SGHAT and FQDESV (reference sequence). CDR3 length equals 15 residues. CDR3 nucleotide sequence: TGTGCCAGCAGATGGACCGGGACTAGCGGGGGTGAGCAGTTCTTC. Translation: CASRWTGTSGGEQFF.

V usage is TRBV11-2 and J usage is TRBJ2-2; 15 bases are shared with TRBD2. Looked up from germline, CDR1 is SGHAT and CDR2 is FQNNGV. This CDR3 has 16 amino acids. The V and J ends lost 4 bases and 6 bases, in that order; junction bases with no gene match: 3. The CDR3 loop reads CASSSRTSGRAGELFF. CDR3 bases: TGTGCCAGCAGCTCCAGGACTAGCGGGAGGGCCGGGGAGCTGTTTTTT.